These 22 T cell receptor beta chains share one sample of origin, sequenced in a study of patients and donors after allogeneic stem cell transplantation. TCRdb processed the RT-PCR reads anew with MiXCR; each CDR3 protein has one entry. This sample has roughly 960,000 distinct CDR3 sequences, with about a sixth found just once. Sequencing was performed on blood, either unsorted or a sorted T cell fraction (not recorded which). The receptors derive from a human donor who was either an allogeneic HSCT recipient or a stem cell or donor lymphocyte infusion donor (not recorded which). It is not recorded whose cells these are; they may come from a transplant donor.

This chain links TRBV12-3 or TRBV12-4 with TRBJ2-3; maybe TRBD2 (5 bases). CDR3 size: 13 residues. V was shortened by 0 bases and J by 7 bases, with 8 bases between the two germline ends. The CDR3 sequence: CASSLARAYTQYF. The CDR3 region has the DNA TGTGCCAGCAGTTTAGCGCGGGCGTATACGCAGTATTTT.

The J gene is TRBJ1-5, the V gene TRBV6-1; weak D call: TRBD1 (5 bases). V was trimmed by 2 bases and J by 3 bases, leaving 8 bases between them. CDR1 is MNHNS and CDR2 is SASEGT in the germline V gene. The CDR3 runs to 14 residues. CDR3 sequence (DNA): TGTGCCAGCAGTGAAAACAGGATCAATCAGCCCCAGCATTTT. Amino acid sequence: CASSENRINQPQHF.

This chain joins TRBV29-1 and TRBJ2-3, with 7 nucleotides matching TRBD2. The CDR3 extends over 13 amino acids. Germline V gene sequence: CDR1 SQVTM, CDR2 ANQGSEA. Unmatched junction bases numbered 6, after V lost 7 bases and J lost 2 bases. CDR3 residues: CSAAGRTTDTQYF. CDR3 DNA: TGCAGCGCCGCCGGGAGGACCACAGATACGCAGTATTTT.

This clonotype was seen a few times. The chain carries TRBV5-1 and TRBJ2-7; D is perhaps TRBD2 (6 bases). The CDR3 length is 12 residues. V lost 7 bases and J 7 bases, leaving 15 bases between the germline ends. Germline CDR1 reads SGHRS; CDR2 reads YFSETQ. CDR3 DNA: TGCGCCAGCCGCGTCGGGACTTCTGAGCAGTACTTC. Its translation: CASRVGTSEQYF.

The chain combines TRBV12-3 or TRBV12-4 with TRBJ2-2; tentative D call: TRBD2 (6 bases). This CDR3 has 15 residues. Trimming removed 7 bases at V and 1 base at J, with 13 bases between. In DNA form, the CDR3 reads TGTGCCAGCACCCCGTGGAGGGGGAACACCGGGGAGCTGTTTTTT. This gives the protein CASTPWRGNTGELFF.

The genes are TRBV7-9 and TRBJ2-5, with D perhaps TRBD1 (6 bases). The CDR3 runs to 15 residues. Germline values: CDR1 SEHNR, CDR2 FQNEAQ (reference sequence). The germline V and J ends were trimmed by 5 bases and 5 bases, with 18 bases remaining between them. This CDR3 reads CASSPGTQQRETQYF. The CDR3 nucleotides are TGTGCCAGCAGCCCCGGGACACAACAGAGGGAGACCCAGTACTTC.

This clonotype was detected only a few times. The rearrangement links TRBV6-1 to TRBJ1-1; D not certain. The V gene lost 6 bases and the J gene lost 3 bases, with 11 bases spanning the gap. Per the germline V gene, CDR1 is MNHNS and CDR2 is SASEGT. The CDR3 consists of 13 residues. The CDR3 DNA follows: TGTGCCAGCAGGTCCAGTGGGTACACTGAAGCTTTCTTT. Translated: CASRSSGYTEAFF.

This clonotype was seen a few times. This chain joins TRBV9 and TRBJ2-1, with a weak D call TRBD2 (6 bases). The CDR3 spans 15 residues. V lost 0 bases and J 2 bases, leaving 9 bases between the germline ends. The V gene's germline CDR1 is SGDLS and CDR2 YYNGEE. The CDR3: CASSVVPGAYNEQFF. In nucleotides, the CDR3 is TGTGCCAGCAGCGTAGTGCCGGGGGCCTACAATGAGCAGTTCTTC.

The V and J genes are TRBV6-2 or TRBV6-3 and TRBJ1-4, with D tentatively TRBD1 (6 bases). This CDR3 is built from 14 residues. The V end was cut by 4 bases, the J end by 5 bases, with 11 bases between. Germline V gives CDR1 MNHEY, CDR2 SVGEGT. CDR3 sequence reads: CASSSQGWNEKLFF. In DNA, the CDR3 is TGTGCCAGCAGTTCCCAGGGGTGGAATGAAAAACTGTTTTTT.

The DNA of the CDR3 is TGTGCTAGTGGCCTGATATTGGGAGGGGTCGATGAGCAGTTCTTC. The encoded protein is CASGLILGGVDEQFF. This sequence joins TRBV12-5 and TRBJ2-1, with 7 bases aligning to TRBD2. This CDR3 is 15 amino acids long. Looked up from germline, CDR1 is LGHNT and CDR2 is FRNRAP. Unmatched junction bases numbered 13, after V lost 6 bases and J lost 8 bases.

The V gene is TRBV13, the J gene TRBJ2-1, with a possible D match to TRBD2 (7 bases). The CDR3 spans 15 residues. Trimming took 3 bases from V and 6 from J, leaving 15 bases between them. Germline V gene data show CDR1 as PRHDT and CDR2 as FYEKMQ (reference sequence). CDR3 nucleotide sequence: TGTGCCAGCAGCTTCCGATCGAGGGGGGGCAATGAGCAGTTCTTC. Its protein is CASSFRSRGGNEQFF.

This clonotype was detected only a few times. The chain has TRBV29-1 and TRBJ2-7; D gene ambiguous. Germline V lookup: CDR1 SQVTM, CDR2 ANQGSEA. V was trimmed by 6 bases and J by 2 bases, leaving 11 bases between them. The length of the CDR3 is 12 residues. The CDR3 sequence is CSVRTETYEQYF. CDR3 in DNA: TGCAGCGTCAGGACGGAGACCTACGAGCAGTACTTC.

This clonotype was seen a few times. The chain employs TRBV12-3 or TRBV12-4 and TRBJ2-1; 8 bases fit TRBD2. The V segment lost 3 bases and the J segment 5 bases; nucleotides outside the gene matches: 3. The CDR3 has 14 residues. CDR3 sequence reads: CASSLRGANNEQFF. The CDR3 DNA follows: TGTGCCAGCAGTTTGCGGGGGGCGAACAATGAGCAGTTCTTC.

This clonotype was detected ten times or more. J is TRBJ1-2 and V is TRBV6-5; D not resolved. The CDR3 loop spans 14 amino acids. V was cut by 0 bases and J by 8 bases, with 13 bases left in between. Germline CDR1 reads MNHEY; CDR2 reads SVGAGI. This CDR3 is CASSYSLGSEGYTF. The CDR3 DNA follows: TGTGCCAGCAGTTACTCTCTAGGTTCTGAGGGCTACACCTTC.

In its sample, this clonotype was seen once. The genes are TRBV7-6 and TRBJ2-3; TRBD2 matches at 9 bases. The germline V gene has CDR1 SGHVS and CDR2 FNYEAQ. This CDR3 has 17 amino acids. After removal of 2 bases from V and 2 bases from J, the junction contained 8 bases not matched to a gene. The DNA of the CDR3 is TGTGCCAGCAGCTTAATTAGGCGGGAGGGACACACAGATACGCAGTATTTT. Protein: CASSLIRREGHTDTQYF.

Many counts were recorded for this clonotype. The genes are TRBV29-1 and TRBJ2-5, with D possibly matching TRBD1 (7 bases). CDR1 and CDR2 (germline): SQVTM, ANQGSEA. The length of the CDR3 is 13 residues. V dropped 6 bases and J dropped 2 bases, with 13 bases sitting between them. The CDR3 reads CSVGGTVQETQYF. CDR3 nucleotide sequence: TGCAGCGTCGGAGGGACAGTACAAGAGACCCAGTACTTC. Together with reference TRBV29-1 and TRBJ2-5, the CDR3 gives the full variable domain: SAVISQKPSRDICQRGTSLTIQCQVDSQVTMMFWYRQQPGQSLTLIATANQGSEATYESGFVIDKFPISRPNLTFSTLTVSNMSPEDSSIYLCSVGGTVQETQYFGPGTRLLVL.

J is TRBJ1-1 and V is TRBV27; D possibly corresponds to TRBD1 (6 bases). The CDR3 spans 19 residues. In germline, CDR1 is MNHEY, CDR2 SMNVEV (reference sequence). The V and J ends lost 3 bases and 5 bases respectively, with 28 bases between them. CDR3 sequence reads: CASSFIGGGRGGGWTEAFF. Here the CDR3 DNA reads TGTGCCAGCAGTTTTATCGGTGGAGGCAGGGGAGGTGGTTGGACTGAAGCTTTCTTT.

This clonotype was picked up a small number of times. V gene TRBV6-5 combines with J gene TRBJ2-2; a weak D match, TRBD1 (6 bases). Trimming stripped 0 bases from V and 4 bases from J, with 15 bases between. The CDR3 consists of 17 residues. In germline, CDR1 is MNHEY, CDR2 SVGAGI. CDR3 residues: CASSYSRAQGVTGELFF. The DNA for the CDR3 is TGTGCCAGCAGTTACTCGAGGGCACAGGGAGTCACCGGGGAGCTGTTTTTT.

CDR3 region: CSARRLGATDTQYF. DNA of the CDR3: TGCAGTGCCCGCAGACTGGGGGCCACAGATACGCAGTATTTT. The chain combines TRBV20-1 with TRBJ2-3; D is perhaps TRBD1 (6 bases). V was clipped by 6 bases and J by 2 bases, with 15 bases between them. The CDR3 length is 14 residues. CDR1 is DFQATT, CDR2 SNEGSKA, per germline (reference sequence).

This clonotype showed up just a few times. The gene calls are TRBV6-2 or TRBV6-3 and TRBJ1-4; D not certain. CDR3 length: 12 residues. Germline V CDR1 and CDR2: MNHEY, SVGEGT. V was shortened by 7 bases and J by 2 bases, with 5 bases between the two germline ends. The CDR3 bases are TGTGCCAGCACCCGGACTAATGAAAAACTGTTTTTT. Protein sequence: CASTRTNEKLFF.

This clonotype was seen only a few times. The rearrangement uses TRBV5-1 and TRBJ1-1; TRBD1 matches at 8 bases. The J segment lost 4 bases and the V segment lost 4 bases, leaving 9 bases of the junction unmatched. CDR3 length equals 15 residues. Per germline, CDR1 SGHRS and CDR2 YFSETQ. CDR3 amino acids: CASSPRTGSGTEAFF. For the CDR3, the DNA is TGCGCCAGCAGCCCCCGGACAGGGTCGGGCACTGAAGCTTTCTTT. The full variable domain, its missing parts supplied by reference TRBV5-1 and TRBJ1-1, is KAGVTQTPRYLIKTRGQQVTLSCSPISGHRSVSWYQQTPGQGLQFLFEYFSETQRNKGNFPGRFSGRQFSNSRSEMNVSTLELGDSALYLCASSPRTGSGTEAFFGQGTRLTVV.

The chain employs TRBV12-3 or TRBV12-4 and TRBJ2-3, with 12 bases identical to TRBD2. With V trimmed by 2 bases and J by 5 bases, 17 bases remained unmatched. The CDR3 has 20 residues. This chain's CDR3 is CASSLPHRGQTSGSGDTQYF. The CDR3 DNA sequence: TGTGCCAGCAGTTTACCCCACCGCGGACAGACTAGCGGGAGTGGAGATACGCAGTATTTT.